This TCR beta chain is from a study of blood T cell repertoires in COVID-19. Per the authors' pipeline: The authors estimated nucleated cell counts from reference gene primer amplification. TCRdb keeps only in-frame clones here, not all; method: immunoSEQ multiplex PCR. That table furnishes V, J and clone size, whereas the DNA furnished D and trimming. This table holds some 350,000 clones, around nine tenths found once. This clone was seen just once. The CDR3 contains 15 residues. V trimming: 4 bases; J trimming: 5 bases; junction bases outside the gene matches: 4. Germline values: CDR1 SEHNR, CDR2 FQNEAQ (reference sequence).

The sample taken for sequencing was peripheral blood. The gene calls are TRBV7-9 and TRBJ2-2; 10 bases agree with TRBD1. The TCR comes from a human donor in a cohort sampled during active COVID-19. The CDR3 reads CASSSRDRGTGELFF. The CDR3 nucleotides are TGTGCCAGCAGCTCCCGGGACAGGGGAACCGGGGAGCTGTTTTTT.